These T cell receptor beta chains were read from a single sample in a study of blood T cell repertoires in COVID-19. Profiled with immunoSEQ multiplex PCR; TCRdb holds only in-frame clones, not every one. Seen here are 150,000 to 200,000 clones, 76% observed once, and the top ten hold about a sixth. Sample: PBMCs or T cells enriched from blood (not recorded which). The receptors originated from a woman aged 50 to 65 with acute COVID-19. The CDR3 runs from the conserved cysteine through the conserved F or W. Each record gives: D gene, V gene, J gene, clone size, CDR3 DNA, CDR3 protein. The D gene is left open where the match is weak. A clone size is listed for some rows: how often the clone was seen (once, few, many), or a class if it is expanded.

d_gene: TRBD1; v_gene: TRBV6-5; j_gene: TRBJ1-5; abundance: NA; CDR3nt: TGTGCCAGCAGAGCACAGACAGGGGGGGCTCAGCCCCAGCATTTT; CDR3aa: CASRAQTGGAQPQHF
d_gene: NA; v_gene: TRBV3-1/TRBV3-2; j_gene: TRBJ2-2; abundance: NA; CDR3nt: TGTGCCAGCAGCCAAGTACGGACTCACAACACCGGGGAGCTGTTTTTT; CDR3aa: CASSQVRTHNTGELFF
d_gene: TRBD1; v_gene: TRBV7-2; j_gene: TRBJ1-2; abundance: once; CDR3nt: TGTGCCAGCAGCTCTAAGGGGGGAACAGGGGGCGGCTATGGCTACACCTTC; CDR3aa: CASSSKGGTGGGYGYTF
d_gene: NA; v_gene: TRBV29-1; j_gene: TRBJ2-5; abundance: NA; CDR3nt: TGCAGCGTTTCGAGATCCCCGGGAAGCGAAGAGACCCAGTACTTC; CDR3aa: CSVSRSPGSEETQYF
d_gene: TRBD2; v_gene: TRBV29-1; j_gene: TRBJ2-3; abundance: NA; CDR3nt: TGCAGCGTCGGACGACTAGCGGGGGCTAGCACAGATACGCAGTATTTT; CDR3aa: CSVGRLAGASTDTQYF
d_gene: NA; v_gene: TRBV19; j_gene: TRBJ1-1; abundance: once; CDR3nt: TGTGCCAGTAGTATTTCCCCAGGCATGAACACTGAAGCTTTCTTT; CDR3aa: CASSISPGMNTEAFF
d_gene: NA; v_gene: TRBV7-9; j_gene: TRBJ2-5; abundance: NA; CDR3nt: TGTGCCAGCAGCTTATCTGCGGGACCTCAAGAGACCCAGTACTTC; CDR3aa: CASSLSAGPQETQYF
d_gene: NA; v_gene: TRBV7-9; j_gene: TRBJ1-2; abundance: few; CDR3nt: TGTGCCAGCAGCTTAGAGAGCTCTAACTATGGCTACACCTTC; CDR3aa: CASSLESSNYGYTF
d_gene: TRBD1; v_gene: TRBV29-1; j_gene: TRBJ1-5; abundance: few; CDR3nt: TGCAGCGTTGGGACAGGGGGCGAACATCAGCCCCAGCATTTT; CDR3aa: CSVGTGGEHQPQHF
d_gene: TRBD1; v_gene: TRBV25-1; j_gene: TRBJ1-2; abundance: NA; CDR3nt: TGTGCCAGCAGGGAGACGCTAGGACAGGGTAGTGGCTACACCTTC; CDR3aa: CASRETLGQGSGYTF
d_gene: NA; v_gene: TRBV6-2/TRBV6-3; j_gene: TRBJ2-3; abundance: NA; CDR3nt: TGTGCCAGCCGCCGGGAGGATACGCAGTATTTT; CDR3aa: CASRREDTQYF
d_gene: TRBD2; v_gene: TRBV4-2; j_gene: TRBJ2-5; abundance: NA; CDR3nt: TGTGCCAGCAGCCAGGGACTAGAAGACCAAGAGACCCAGTACTTC; CDR3aa: CASSQGLEDQETQYF
d_gene: NA; v_gene: TRBV30; j_gene: TRBJ2-4; abundance: NA; CDR3nt: TGTGCCTGGAGTGTAAAAGGGGTTCCCAAAAACATTCAGTACTTC; CDR3aa: CAWSVKGVPKNIQYF
d_gene: NA; v_gene: TRBV19; j_gene: TRBJ1-2; abundance: NA; CDR3nt: TGTGCCAGTAGTACCCTCGACAGGAACTATGGCTACACCTTC; CDR3aa: CASSTLDRNYGYTF
d_gene: NA; v_gene: TRBV5-4; j_gene: TRBJ1-3; abundance: NA; CDR3nt: TGTGCCAGCAGCTTGAGGGGGGGGGACACCATATATTTT; CDR3aa: CASSLRGGDTIYF
d_gene: NA; v_gene: TRBV7-2; j_gene: TRBJ1-5; abundance: few; CDR3nt: TGTGCCAGCAGCCTACTACCAAGGGGCAGCAATCAGCCCCAGCATTTT; CDR3aa: CASSLLPRGSNQPQHF
d_gene: NA; v_gene: TRBV4-2; j_gene: TRBJ2-5; abundance: NA; CDR3nt: TGTGCCAGCAGCCGGGGGCAGAGGGAGACCCAGTACTTC; CDR3aa: CASSRGQRETQYF
d_gene: NA; v_gene: TRBV16; j_gene: TRBJ1-4; abundance: NA; CDR3nt: TGTGCCAGCAGCCCCCAGGCCAGTCATGAAAAACTGTTTTTT; CDR3aa: CASSPQASHEKLFF
d_gene: TRBD2; v_gene: TRBV7-2; j_gene: TRBJ2-1; abundance: NA; CDR3nt: TGTGCCAGCAGCACCCGACTAGCGGGGGGGTACAATGAGCAGTTCTTC; CDR3aa: CASSTRLAGGYNEQFF
d_gene: TRBD1; v_gene: TRBV5-1; j_gene: TRBJ2-1; abundance: NA; CDR3nt: TGCGCCAGCAGCACGCTCCGGGACAGGGGGACGAATGAGCAGTTCTTC; CDR3aa: CASSTLRDRGTNEQFF
d_gene: NA; v_gene: TRBV5-8; j_gene: TRBJ1-1; abundance: NA; CDR3nt: TGTGCCAGCAGCTTGAGGCCAAAAATAAGGGAGGGCACTGAAGCTTTCTTT; CDR3aa: CASSLRPKIREGTEAFF
d_gene: NA; v_gene: TRBV7-2; j_gene: TRBJ1-2; abundance: NA; CDR3nt: TGTGCCAGCAGCCAAGGACTGAACTATGGCTACACCTTC; CDR3aa: CASSQGLNYGYTF
d_gene: TRBD1; v_gene: TRBV2; j_gene: TRBJ2-5; abundance: NA; CDR3nt: TGTGCCAGCAGTTCAACAGGGGGCCAAGAGACCCAGTACTTC; CDR3aa: CASSSTGGQETQYF
d_gene: TRBD1; v_gene: TRBV7-2; j_gene: TRBJ2-2; abundance: NA; CDR3nt: TGTGCCAGCAGCTTAGAACAGGGGGCGGCGACCGGGGAGCTGTTTTTT; CDR3aa: CASSLEQGAATGELFF
d_gene: NA; v_gene: TRBV6-6; j_gene: TRBJ2-1; abundance: NA; CDR3nt: TGTGCCAGCAGTCTTGAAGGGGGGGGCCAGTTCTTC; CDR3aa: CASSLEGGGQFF
d_gene: NA; v_gene: TRBV19; j_gene: TRBJ1-5; abundance: NA; CDR3nt: TGTGCCAGTAATGACTACTCAAGCAATCAGCCCCAGCATTTT; CDR3aa: CASNDYSSNQPQHF
d_gene: TRBD2; v_gene: TRBV4-1; j_gene: TRBJ2-4; abundance: NA; CDR3nt: TGCGCCAGCAGCCACCCGGGACTAGCGTCAAACATTCAGTACTTC; CDR3aa: CASSHPGLASNIQYF
d_gene: NA; v_gene: TRBV7-9; j_gene: TRBJ2-2; abundance: NA; CDR3nt: TGTGCCAGCAGCCTACGGACAGTCGCGAACACCGGGGAGCTGTTTTTT; CDR3aa: CASSLRTVANTGELFF
d_gene: NA; v_gene: TRBV24-1; j_gene: TRBJ2-1; abundance: few; CDR3nt: TGTGCCACCAGTGATCCCGCCCGGGACTCCTCCAATGAGCAGTTCTTC; CDR3aa: CATSDPARDSSNEQFF
d_gene: NA; v_gene: TRBV18; j_gene: TRBJ1-1; abundance: NA; CDR3nt: TGTGCCAGCTTCAAAGGGGGTACTGAAGCTTTCTTT; CDR3aa: CASFKGGTEAFF
d_gene: NA; v_gene: TRBV13; j_gene: TRBJ1-3; abundance: NA; CDR3nt: TGTGCCACAATTAGGGGCGGGAGCTCTGGAAACACCATATATTTT; CDR3aa: CATIRGGSSGNTIYF
d_gene: TRBD1; v_gene: TRBV28; j_gene: TRBJ1-2; abundance: once; CDR3nt: TGTGCCAGCAGTACATTCAGGGACAGGGGTCCCGGCTACACCTTC; CDR3aa: CASSTFRDRGPGYTF
d_gene: NA; v_gene: TRBV28; j_gene: TRBJ2-5; abundance: NA; CDR3nt: TGTGCCAGCAGTTTAGGAGGGGGGGGGTACCAAGAGACCCAGTACTTC; CDR3aa: CASSLGGGGYQETQYF
d_gene: NA; v_gene: TRBV7-6; j_gene: TRBJ1-1; abundance: NA; CDR3nt: TGTGCCAGCAGCCCTCAGACAGGGAACACTGAAGCTTTCTTT; CDR3aa: CASSPQTGNTEAFF
d_gene: TRBD2; v_gene: TRBV4-1; j_gene: TRBJ2-3; abundance: NA; CDR3nt: TGCGCCAGCAGCCAAGACGAGCGGGGGGGCGACACAGATACGCAGTATTTT; CDR3aa: CASSQDERGGDTDTQYF
d_gene: NA; v_gene: TRBV7-3; j_gene: TRBJ1-1; abundance: NA; CDR3nt: TGTGCCAGCAGTGAGATCCCGAACACTGAAGCTTTCTTT; CDR3aa: CASSEIPNTEAFF
d_gene: NA; v_gene: TRBV7-2; j_gene: TRBJ1-5; abundance: NA; CDR3nt: TGTGCCAGCAGCTTAGCTTACAGGGTAAGGGGCCAGCCCCAGCATTTT; CDR3aa: CASSLAYRVRGQPQHF
d_gene: TRBD1; v_gene: TRBV14; j_gene: TRBJ1-2; abundance: few; CDR3nt: TGTGCCAGCAGCGGGACAGGGGGTCTGTCTGGCTACACCTTC; CDR3aa: CASSGTGGLSGYTF
d_gene: NA; v_gene: TRBV23-1; j_gene: TRBJ2-3; abundance: NA; CDR3nt: TGCGCCAGCAGTCAACCCCACGGCGGGTGTAGTAGAGATACGCAGTATTTT; CDR3aa: CASSQPHGGCSRDTQYF
d_gene: TRBD1; v_gene: TRBV9; j_gene: TRBJ2-1; abundance: few; CDR3nt: TGTGCCAGCAGGGCCGGACAGGGGGCTAATGAGCAGTTCTTC; CDR3aa: CASRAGQGANEQFF
d_gene: NA; v_gene: TRBV9; j_gene: TRBJ2-4; abundance: NA; CDR3nt: TGTGCCAGCAGCGTAAGTACCGCTGGAGTCGACATTCAGTACTTC; CDR3aa: CASSVSTAGVDIQYF
d_gene: NA; v_gene: TRBV7-9; j_gene: TRBJ1-2; abundance: many; CDR3nt: TGTGCCAGCAGCCCTCCCTATGGCTATGGCTACACCTTC; CDR3aa: CASSPPYGYGYTF
d_gene: TRBD1; v_gene: TRBV6-2/TRBV6-3; j_gene: TRBJ2-1; abundance: NA; CDR3nt: TGTGCCAGCAGTTACACTTGGGACAGCCGAAATTACAATGAGCAGTTCTTC; CDR3aa: CASSYTWDSRNYNEQFF
d_gene: NA; v_gene: TRBV5-6; j_gene: TRBJ1-3; abundance: NA; CDR3nt: TGTGCCAGCAGCTTGTGGGCAGCTGGAAACACCATATATTTT; CDR3aa: CASSLWAAGNTIYF
d_gene: NA; v_gene: TRBV7-6; j_gene: TRBJ1-5; abundance: once; CDR3nt: TGTGCCAGCAGCTTAGGTAGAGGGCCCTTGGTTTATCAGCCCCAGCATTTT; CDR3aa: CASSLGRGPLVYQPQHF
d_gene: TRBD1; v_gene: TRBV24-1; j_gene: TRBJ1-3; abundance: NA; CDR3nt: TGTGCCACCAGTGCCTTGCCCGGGACAGGGAACTCTGGAAACACCATATATTTT; CDR3aa: CATSALPGTGNSGNTIYF
d_gene: TRBD1; v_gene: TRBV7-2; j_gene: TRBJ1-1; abundance: NA; CDR3nt: TGTGCCAGCAGCTTATTCAAGACAGGGTCGGTCACTGAAGCTTTCTTT; CDR3aa: CASSLFKTGSVTEAFF
d_gene: NA; v_gene: TRBV14; j_gene: TRBJ2-1; abundance: NA; CDR3nt: TGTGCCAGCAGCCCCCTGTCGGCTAGAGGGCATGAGCAGTTCTTC; CDR3aa: CASSPLSARGHEQFF
d_gene: NA; v_gene: TRBV7-9; j_gene: TRBJ1-4; abundance: NA; CDR3nt: TGTGCCAGCAGGGGGCAAGATGAAAAACTGTTTTTT; CDR3aa: CASRGQDEKLFF
d_gene: TRBD1; v_gene: TRBV7-9; j_gene: TRBJ1-6; abundance: NA; CDR3nt: TGTGCCAGCAGCTTAGATACAGGGGGCTATAATTCACCCCTCCACTTT; CDR3aa: CASSLDTGGYNSPLHF
d_gene: TRBD1; v_gene: TRBV27; j_gene: TRBJ1-2; abundance: few; CDR3nt: TGTGCCAGCGCGGGACAGGGAAACTATGGCTACACCTTC; CDR3aa: CASAGQGNYGYTF
d_gene: NA; v_gene: TRBV6-5; j_gene: TRBJ2-2; abundance: NA; CDR3nt: TGTGCCAGCAGTTACTCGGGAAGGACAACCGGGGAGCTGTTTTTT; CDR3aa: CASSYSGRTTGELFF
d_gene: TRBD2; v_gene: TRBV2; j_gene: TRBJ2-1; abundance: NA; CDR3nt: TGTGCCAGCAGTACCCTAGCGGGGAGTTACAATGAGCAGTTCTTC; CDR3aa: CASSTLAGSYNEQFF
d_gene: NA; v_gene: TRBV7-9; j_gene: TRBJ1-3; abundance: NA; CDR3nt: TGTGCCAGCAGAACGAGCTCCGAGGGCACCATATATTTT; CDR3aa: CASRTSSEGTIYF
d_gene: NA; v_gene: TRBV10-1; j_gene: TRBJ2-3; abundance: NA; CDR3nt: TGCGCCAGCAATCGGAGGCCCACAGATACGCAGTATTTT; CDR3aa: CASNRRPTDTQYF
d_gene: TRBD1; v_gene: TRBV19; j_gene: TRBJ1-5; abundance: NA; CDR3nt: TGTGCCAGTAGTATAGATGGAGGGGGCAGTCAGCCCCAGCATTTT; CDR3aa: CASSIDGGGSQPQHF
d_gene: TRBD1; v_gene: TRBV6-4; j_gene: TRBJ2-1; abundance: NA; CDR3nt: TGTGCCAGCAGTGACGAGTTCAGGGGGACCTACAATGAGCAGTTCTTC; CDR3aa: CASSDEFRGTYNEQFF
d_gene: NA; v_gene: TRBV12-3/TRBV12-4; j_gene: TRBJ2-5; abundance: NA; CDR3nt: TGTGCCAGCAGTGAGAGACAGCCCCTTACCCAGTACTTC; CDR3aa: CASSERQPLTQYF
d_gene: NA; v_gene: TRBV7-2; j_gene: TRBJ1-2; abundance: few; CDR3nt: TGTGCCAGCAGCTTGGGTCGTCAGGGGTCTTTAGGCTACACCTTC; CDR3aa: CASSLGRQGSLGYTF
d_gene: NA; v_gene: TRBV9; j_gene: TRBJ2-2; abundance: NA; CDR3nt: TGTGCCAGCACCCGCGGGTCCACGGACACCGGGGAGCTGTTTTTT; CDR3aa: CASTRGSTDTGELFF